What follows are 19 T cell receptor beta chains derived from one specimen sequenced in a study of T cell responses to AZD1222 COVID-19 vaccine. Using immunoSEQ multiplex PCR, the repertoire was profiled, and TCRdb retains in-frame clones only, with some absent. The table lists roughly 150,000 clones, roughly 90% of them singletons. The specimen was peripheral blood, collected 28 days after the second AZD1222 dose. These receptors all stem from an adult who received the AZD1222 COVID-19 vaccine.

This sequence joins TRBV20-1 and TRBJ2-1; 7 nucleotides match TRBD1. CDR1 is DFQATT, CDR2 SNEGSKA, per germline (reference sequence). The length of the CDR3 is 10 residues. The CDR3 sequence is CAGQAYEQFF. CDR3 nucleotides: TGCGCCGGACAGGCCTATGAGCAGTTCTTC.

The V and J genes are TRBV7-2 and TRBJ2-2; 8 positions agree with TRBD2. CDR3 size: 17 residues. CDR1 and CDR2 from the germline V gene are SGHTA and FQGNSA. The V segment lost 2 bases and the J segment 5 bases; nucleotides outside the gene matches: 10. The CDR3 spells CASSLLSGAGGTGELFF. CDR3 bases: TGTGCCAGCAGCTTACTGAGTGGGGCGGGAGGTACCGGGGAGCTGTTTTTT.

The rearrangement joins TRBV5-1 to TRBJ2-3, with 11 nucleotides matching TRBD2. This CDR3 comprises 20 residues. Unmatched junction bases numbered 24, after V lost 2 bases and J lost 10 bases. The germline V gene has CDR1 SGHRS and CDR2 YFSETQ. CDR3 nucleotides: TGCGCCAGCAGCTTTGGGGACCTCGGCCTAGCGGGAGGCCTTTCGCTATCGCAGTATTTT. This sequence encodes CASSFGDLGLAGGLSLSQYF. The entire variable domain, with the rest obtained from reference TRBV5-1 and TRBJ2-3, is as follows: KAGVTQTPRYLIKTRGQQVTLSCSPISGHRSVSWYQQTPGQGLQFLFEYFSETQRNKGNFPGRFSGRQFSNSRSEMNVSTLELGDSALYLCASSFGDLGLAGGLSLSQYFGPGTRLTVL.

The genes are TRBV19 and TRBJ2-7, with TRBD2 matching over 8 bases. V trimming: 3 bases; J trimming: 2 bases; junction bases outside the gene matches: 9. This CDR3 region has 16 residues. Germline assignment: CDR1 LNHDA and CDR2 SQIVND (reference sequence). CDR3 DNA sequence: TGTGCCAGTAGTATCGCGACTGGCGGGGGGACCTACGAGCAGTACTTC. Translated, it gives CASSIATGGGTYEQYF.

The chain is built from TRBV27 and TRBJ2-3; TRBD2 might be the D (6 bases). The CDR3 length is 14 residues. Germline V gene data show CDR1 as MNHEY and CDR2 as SMNVEV (reference sequence). Between the trimmed V and J ends, which lost 5 bases and 0 bases, there was a span of 9 bases. CDR3: CASSGTASTDTQYF. CDR3 nucleotides: TGTGCCAGCAGTGGGACTGCTAGCACAGATACGCAGTATTTT.

This clone was found once. The chain is built from TRBV10-2 and TRBJ1-5; D may be TRBD1 (5 bases). In germline, CDR1 is WSHSY, CDR2 SAAADI. Trimming took 4 bases from V and 2 from J, leaving 15 bases between them. CDR3 size: 16 residues. The CDR3 nucleotides are TGCGCCAGCAGTGTTTGGGGGGTCCAGGGCAATCAGCCCCAGCATTTT. Translating gives CASSVWGVQGNQPQHF.

J is TRBJ1-5 and V is TRBV28; D gene uncertain. The ends were cut back, 7 bases at V and 3 bases at J, with 16 bases in the middle. Germline CDR1 is MDHEN and CDR2 is SYDVKM. The CDR3 has 15 residues. CDR3 sequence reads: CASNDLRALNQPQHF. In DNA form, the CDR3 reads TGTGCCAGCAATGATCTCCGGGCCCTCAATCAGCCCCAGCATTTT.

The rearrangement joins TRBV6-5 to TRBJ1-1, with 9 bases aligning to TRBD1. The germline V gene encodes CDR1 MNHEY and CDR2 SVGAGI. The CDR3 is made up of 13 amino acids. J was trimmed by 5 bases and V by 6 bases; bases with no gene match: 4. The CDR3 sequence is CASSGQGITEAFF. Written as DNA, the CDR3 is TGTGCCAGCAGCGGACAGGGGATAACTGAAGCTTTCTTT.

V usage is TRBV7-8 and J usage is TRBJ1-4; D call uncertain. This CDR3 is 16 amino acids long. Germline V lookup: CDR1 SGHVS, CDR2 FQNEAQ. V shed 5 bases and J shed 6 bases, with 19 bases lying between them. CDR3 sequence: CASSLFVRGIDEKLFF. The DNA of the CDR3 is TGTGCCAGCAGCCTATTTGTGCGTGGGATTGATGAAAAACTGTTTTTT.

The V gene is TRBV28, the J gene TRBJ2-1, with D hard to call. This CDR3 is 11 amino acids long. Germline assignment: CDR1 MDHEN and CDR2 SYDVKM. The V and J ends lost 10 bases and 6 bases respectively, with 10 bases between them. Here the CDR3 DNA reads TGTGCCACCTCGACGACCAATGAGCAGTTCTTC. Translating gives CATSTTNEQFF.

This rearrangement joins TRBV2 to TRBJ2-7, with TRBD2 as a possible D gene (6 bases). The V gene's germline CDR1 is SNHLY and CDR2 FYNNEI. CDR3 length: 15 amino acids. V shed 2 bases and J shed 7 bases, with 18 bases lying between them. Written as DNA, the CDR3 is TGTGCCAGCAGTGAATTCCTGGGACTGGCTTTAGAGCAGTACTTC. This sequence encodes CASSEFLGLALEQYF.

This clone was seen only once. The chain employs TRBV28 and TRBJ2-2; D is perhaps TRBD1 (5 bases). The V end lost 3 bases, the J end lost 6 bases, and 8 bases lay between the germline ends. The CDR3 runs to 13 residues. Germline CDR1 reads MDHEN; CDR2 reads SYDVKM. The CDR3: CASSFTRAGELFF. The CDR3, as DNA: TGTGCCAGCAGTTTTACCAGGGCCGGGGAGCTGTTTTTT. The full variable domain, completed using reference TRBV28 and TRBJ2-2, is DVKVTQSSRYLVKRTGEKVFLECVQDMDHENMFWYRQDPGLGLRLIYFSYDVKMKEKGDIPEGYSVSREKKERFSLILESASTNQTSMYLCASSFTRAGELFFGEGSRLTVL.

The chain has TRBV27 and TRBJ2-1; D may match TRBD1 or TRBD2 (5 bases each). Trimming removed 7 bases at V and 8 bases at J, with 24 bases between. Germline CDR1 is MNHEY and CDR2 is SMNVEV (reference sequence). The CDR3 totals 16 residues. The CDR3 bases are TGTGCCAGCACCAAACGGGGAATACTCAGGGTCGATGAGCAGTTCTTC. It encodes CASTKRGILRVDEQFF.

The V gene is TRBV15, the J gene TRBJ1-5; no clear D. This CDR3 has 17 amino acids. The germline V and J ends were trimmed by 1 base and 0 bases, with 13 bases remaining between them. Germline assignment: CDR1 LNHNV and CDR2 YYDKDF (reference sequence). The CDR3 DNA follows: TGTGCCACCAGCAGAGGGGCGCCGGGTTATAGCAATCAGCCCCAGCATTTT. This translates into CATSRGAPGYSNQPQHF.

This chain connects TRBV6-5 to TRBJ2-5, with D possibly being TRBD1 (7 bases). Germline V gives CDR1 MNHEY, CDR2 SVGAGI. The length of the CDR3 is 15 residues. V lost 6 bases, J lost 1 base, and 15 bases lay in between. CDR3 residues: CASRKGGTVQETQYF. CDR3 DNA sequence: TGTGCCAGCAGGAAAGGGGGGACAGTCCAAGAGACCCAGTACTTC.

The gene calls are TRBV7-9 and TRBJ2-1; 9 nucleotides match TRBD2. The V and J ends lost 2 bases and 7 bases, in that order; junction bases with no gene match: 15. The CDR3 runs to 18 residues. CDR1 is SEHNR and CDR2 is FQNEAQ in the germline V gene (reference sequence). As DNA, the CDR3 is TGTGCCAGCAGCTTATCCCGGGGTAGCGGGAGTAATTCGAATGAGCAGTTCTTC. It codes for CASSLSRGSGSNSNEQFF.

The chain combines TRBV4-2 with TRBJ2-3; D is perhaps TRBD2 (5 bases). The CDR3 runs to 16 residues. With 0 bases removed from V and 13 bases from J, the gap between germline ends came to 23 bases. Germline V gene lookup returns CDR1 LGHNA and CDR2 YNFKEQ. As DNA, the CDR3 is TGTGCCAGCAGCCAAGATCTAGCCCTGCACCAGGCTGTGGAGTATTTT. Amino acids: CASSQDLALHQAVEYF.

This rearrangement joins TRBV18 to TRBJ1-1; D not certain. CDR3 length equals 14 residues. V lost 2 bases and J 0 bases, leaving 7 bases between the germline ends. The germline CDR1 and CDR2 sequences are KGHSH and LQKENI. CDR3 DNA sequence: TGTGCCAGCTCACCAGGGCGGTTGAACACTGAAGCTTTCTTT. Protein product: CASSPGRLNTEAFF. Using reference TRBV18 and TRBJ1-1 for the parts outside the CDR3, the full variable domain is NAGVMQNPRHLVRRRGQEARLRCSPMKGHSHVYWYRQLPEEGLKFMVYLQKENIIDESGMPKERFSAEFPKEGPSILRIQQVVRGDSAAYFCASSPGRLNTEAFFGQGTRLTVV.

The chain carries TRBV6-5 and TRBJ2-1; D might be TRBD2 (6 bases). Germline V gives CDR1 MNHEY, CDR2 SVGAGI. V lost 5 bases and J lost 12, with 14 bases in between. The CDR3 is 12 residues long. The CDR3 spells CASSTPGGRQFF. The CDR3 DNA reads TGTGCCAGCAGTACGCCCGGGGGTCGGCAGTTCTTC.